The 18 T cell receptor beta chains in this list originate from one sample, sequenced in a study of beta chain features in type 1 diabetes. Expressed TCRB transcripts were sequenced because the isolated RNA had all been reverse transcribed beforehand. Some clones are missing from TCRdb's copy, which holds only in-frame ones; the method was immunoSEQ multiplex PCR. The data contain under 300,000 clones, about 15% of them seen just once; the ten biggest clones take up roughly 0.02%. Study conclusions and caveats: Type 1 diabetes patients showed a moderate but significant shortening of TCRB CDR3s in all four CD4+ subsets.

Antigens of these TCRs are unknown. Sequenced sample: naive CD4+ T cells from blood. Source of these receptors: a man aged 30-40 years with type 1 diabetes.

J is TRBJ2-2 and V is TRBV4-1; 9 bases are a match to TRBD2. This CDR3 region has 17 residues. Germline CDR1 is MGHRA and CDR2 is YSYEKL. V lost 1 base and J lost 4; bases outside the gene matches: 7. CDR3 sequence: CASSQVIAGAFTGELFF. The CDR3 nucleotides read TGCGCCAGCAGCCAAGTCATAGCGGGGGCCTTCACCGGGGAGCTGTTTTTT.

This clone showed up just a few times. The chain links TRBV10-2 to TRBJ2-3; the D gene is possibly TRBD2 (6 bases). The CDR3 consists of 14 residues. In germline, CDR1 is WSHSY, CDR2 SAAADI. V lost 6 bases to trimming and J lost 0 bases, with 10 bases between them. The CDR3 sequence is CASRESGSTDTQYF. The CDR3 DNA reads TGCGCCAGCAGGGAGAGCGGGAGCACAGATACGCAGTATTTT.

CDR3 region: CASSLMTGRAKNEQFF. CDR3 in DNA: TGCGCCAGCAGCTTGATGACCGGGAGGGCCAAGAATGAGCAGTTCTTC. V is TRBV5-1 and J is TRBJ2-1, with 8 nucleotides matching TRBD2. Per the germline V gene, CDR1 is SGHRS and CDR2 is YFSETQ. Trimming at V came to 1 base and at J to 7 bases, leaving 10 bases not matched to a gene. This CDR3 has 16 residues.

The chain employs TRBV7-9 and TRBJ2-5, with 8 positions matching TRBD2. Germline V lookup: CDR1 SEHNR, CDR2 FQNEAQ (reference sequence). The CDR3 contains 16 residues. Losses at the gene ends were 2 bases for V and 0 bases for J; bases not matched to a gene: 5. Written as DNA, the CDR3 is TGTGCCAGCAGCTTACTCAGCGGGGGAAACCAAGAGACCCAGTACTTC. Translation gives CASSLLSGGNQETQYF.

This clone was detected only a few times. The DNA for the CDR3 is TGTGCCAGCAGCTCTCAACAGGGGGGCTCTACTGAGCAGTACTTC. It specifies CASSSQQGGSTEQYF. V gene TRBV5-4 combines with J gene TRBJ2-7, with TRBD1 identical over 8 bases. The CDR3 covers 15 residues. Germline V CDR1 and CDR2: SGHNT, YYREEE (reference sequence). The junction had 12 bases not matched to a gene; V was cut back by 3 bases and J by 7 bases.

This clone was counted a few times. The V call is TRBV7-9, the J call TRBJ2-1, with TRBD1 matching 7 bases. CDR1 is SEHNR and CDR2 is FQNEAQ in the germline V gene (reference sequence). The V segment lost 3 bases and the J segment 5 bases; nucleotides outside the gene matches: 4. The CDR3 consists of 14 residues. The chain's CDR3 is CASSLGQTNNEQFF. The CDR3 region has the DNA TGTGCCAGCAGCTTGGGACAGACCAACAATGAGCAGTTCTTC.

This clone has only a few counts. The V call is TRBV28, the J call TRBJ1-2; 9 bases match TRBD1. Trimming took 7 bases from V and 5 from J; bases not matched to a gene: 5. CDR1 is MDHEN and CDR2 is SYDVKM in the germline V gene. There are 13 residues in the CDR3. CDR3 nucleotide sequence: TGTGCCAGCAATACAGGGGGCACTTATGGCTACACCTTC. It translates to CASNTGGTYGYTF.

V usage is TRBV7-2 and J usage is TRBJ2-5; unclear D gene. V lost 1 base and J lost 10, with 19 bases in between. This CDR3 contains 15 residues. Per the germline V gene, CDR1 is SGHTA and CDR2 is FQGNSA. The CDR3 sequence is CASSLDFGALANQYF. The CDR3 DNA sequence: TGTGCCAGCAGCTTAGACTTTGGAGCTTTGGCGAACCAGTACTTC.

The sample holds a few counts of this clone. The V gene is TRBV19, the J gene TRBJ1-5; 8 bases line up with TRBD1. The V gene end was trimmed by 4 bases and the J gene end by 7 bases; junction bases not matched to a gene: 12. The CDR3 length is 16 residues. The V gene's germline CDR1 is LNHDA and CDR2 SQIVND (reference sequence). The CDR3 loop reads CASSTPDRDEGQPQHF. Written as DNA, the CDR3 is TGTGCCAGTAGTACCCCGGACAGGGATGAAGGGCAGCCCCAGCATTTT.

A word on this clone: This same CDR3 is encoded by further DNA sequences in the sample. CDR3 in amino acids: CASSFGGDQPQHF. CDR3 DNA sequence: TGTGCCAGCAGCTTTGGAGGGGATCAGCCCCAGCATTTT. This chain connects TRBV7-9 to TRBJ1-5; D is possibly TRBD1 (5 bases). Germline V lookup: CDR1 SEHNR, CDR2 FQNEAQ (reference sequence). The CDR3 contains 13 residues. The ends were cut back, 3 bases at V and 5 bases at J, with 8 bases in the middle.

The CDR3 bases are TGTGCCAGCAGCGAGCCACAGCGCCGGGGATCGATTGGGGCCAACGTCCTGACTTTC. This encodes CASSEPQRRGSIGANVLTF. The rearrangement joins TRBV9 to TRBJ2-6; tentative D call: TRBD2 (5 bases). This CDR3 has 19 amino acids. Trimming took off 3 bases at V and 3 bases at J, with 22 bases between the two ends. In germline, CDR1 is SGDLS, CDR2 YYNGEE. The entire variable domain, with the rest obtained from reference TRBV9 and TRBJ2-6, is as follows: DSGVTQTPKHLITATGQRVTLRCSPRSGDLSVYWYQQSLDQGLQFLIQYYNGEERAKGNILERFSAQQFPDLHSELNLSSLELGDSALYFCASSEPQRRGSIGANVLTFGAGSRLTVL.

The CDR3 loop is CAIGPGGSGYTF. The DNA for the CDR3 is TGTGCCATCGGGCCAGGGGGCTCTGGCTACACCTTC. This chain links TRBV10-3 with TRBJ1-2; 8 nucleotides align to TRBD1. Germline CDR1 and CDR2: ENHRY and SYGVKD. Germline trimming cut 8 bases from V and 7 bases from J; bases unmatched to any gene: 6. The CDR3 is 12 amino acids.

The chain employs TRBV9 and TRBJ2-3, with D possibly TRBD1 on 6 matching bases. The CDR3 consists of 13 residues. V shed 1 base and J shed 5 bases, with 8 bases lying between them. The germline CDR1 and CDR2 sequences are SGDLS and YYNGEE. The CDR3 loop reads CASSVRQEDTQYF. Here the CDR3 DNA reads TGTGCCAGCAGCGTAAGACAGGAAGATACGCAGTATTTT.

The chain couples TRBV5-1 to TRBJ2-1; 8 nucleotides align to TRBD1. Germline V lookup: CDR1 SGHRS, CDR2 YFSETQ. The V and J ends lost 4 bases and 6 bases, in that order; junction bases with no gene match: 3. This CDR3 region has 13 residues. This chain's CDR3 is CASSPDRGNEQFF. The CDR3 nucleotides are TGCGCCAGCAGCCCCGACAGGGGCAATGAGCAGTTCTTC.

The chain employs TRBV18 and TRBJ2-5, with 10 bases that match TRBD2. The CDR3 is 13 residues long. Per germline, CDR1 KGHSH and CDR2 LQKENI. J was trimmed by 5 bases and V by 6 bases; bases with no gene match: 3. The CDR3 DNA is TGTGCCAGCTCCGGGACTAGCGTTGAGACCCAGTACTTC. Amino acids: CASSGTSVETQYF.

A few counts support this clone. The chain combines TRBV7-9 with TRBJ2-7; TRBD2 aligns across 7 bases. This CDR3 is built from 14 residues. After removal of 5 bases from V and 6 bases from J, the junction contained 10 bases not matched to a gene. From germline, CDR1 is SEHNR and CDR2 FQNEAQ (reference sequence). Here the CDR3 DNA reads TGTGCCAGCAGCCGGGGGACTATTAAGGGCGAGCAGTACTTC. Amino acid sequence: CASSRGTIKGEQYF.

The table lists this clone with a few counts. This chain joins TRBV5-4 and TRBJ2-2; 12 bases map to TRBD2. The V and J ends lost 0 bases and 4 bases, in that order; junction bases with no gene match: 10. The V gene's germline CDR1 is SGHNT and CDR2 YYREEE (reference sequence). This CDR3 contains 19 residues. The CDR3 sequence: CASSLGPRTSGGFTGELFF. The CDR3 bases are TGTGCCAGCAGCTTGGGACCCCGCACTAGCGGGGGGTTCACCGGGGAGCTGTTTTTT.

V gene TRBV5-1 combines with J gene TRBJ2-7; D possibly corresponds to TRBD2 (6 bases). Trimming pared 0 bases from V and 2 bases from J, leaving 12 bases between. The CDR3 is 15 residues long. Germline V gene data show CDR1 as SGHRS and CDR2 as YFSETQ. DNA for the CDR3: TGCGCCAGCAGCTTGGCGGCGGGGACCACCTACGAGCAGTACTTC. It codes for CASSLAAGTTYEQYF.